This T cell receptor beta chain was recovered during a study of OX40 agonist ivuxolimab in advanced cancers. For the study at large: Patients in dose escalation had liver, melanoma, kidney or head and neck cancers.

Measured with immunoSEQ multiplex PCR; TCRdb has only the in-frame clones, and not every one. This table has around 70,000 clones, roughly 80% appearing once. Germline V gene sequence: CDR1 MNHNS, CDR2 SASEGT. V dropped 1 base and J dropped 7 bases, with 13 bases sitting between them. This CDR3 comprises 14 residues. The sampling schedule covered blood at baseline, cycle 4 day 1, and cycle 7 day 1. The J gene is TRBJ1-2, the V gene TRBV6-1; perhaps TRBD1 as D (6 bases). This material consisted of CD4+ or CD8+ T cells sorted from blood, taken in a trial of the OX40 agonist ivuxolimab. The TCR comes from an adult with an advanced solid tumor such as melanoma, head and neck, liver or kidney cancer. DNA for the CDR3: TGTGCCAGCAGTGAAGTAGTTACAGGGATTGGCTACACCTTC. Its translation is CASSEVVTGIGYTF.